This is a list of T cell receptor beta chains from one sample in a study of T cell repertoires in cytomegalovirus infection. TCRdb re-derived calls from the reads in MiXCR, one entry per CDR3 protein. Among around 710,000 distinct CDR3 sequences listed, roughly 29% were seen once. No antigen is known for these receptors. Sequenced here: cultured CD8+ T cells from PBMCs, sampled from culture after CMV antigen stimulation. These receptor sequences come from a human donor in good health (CMV status not recorded). Some clones in this sample may be carry-over from other donors' samples. CDR3s include the opening cysteine and the closing phenylalanine or tryptophan. A D gene is named only where the DNA matches it firmly. Only some rows state a clone size, as once, few, many or a class for expanded clones.

J gene,D gene,V gene,clone size,CDR3 protein,CDR3 DNA
TRBJ1-2,NA,TRBV2,few,CASLDYGYTF,TGTGCCAGCCTCGACTATGGCTACACCTTC
TRBJ1-2,NA,TRBV11-2,NA,CASSLGPAANYGYTF,TGTGCCAGCAGCTTAGGACCAGCAGCTAACTATGGCTACACCTTC
TRBJ1-1,NA,TRBV7-6,many,CASSLEQRGTEAFF,TGTGCCAGCAGCTTAGAACAACGGGGGACTGAAGCTTTCTTT
TRBJ2-2,NA,TRBV29-1,NA,CSVAPGLTNTGELFF,TGCAGCGTCGCGCCGGGACTTACGAACACCGGGGAGCTGTTTTTT
TRBJ2-2,NA,TRBV19,few,CASTSQRNTGELFF,TGTGCCAGTACTAGCCAGAGGAACACCGGGGAGCTGTTTTTT
TRBJ2-4,NA,TRBV7-9,NA,CASSSINAGQLITQYF,TGTGCCAGCAGCTCTATTAACGCGGGACAGCTTATTACTCAGTACTTC
TRBJ2-1,NA,TRBV27,NA,CASSYLTGGGGYNEQFF,TGTGCCAGCAGTTACCTAACAGGGGGAGGGGGGTACAATGAGCAGTTCTTC
TRBJ2-1,NA,TRBV3-1,NA,CASSLPRASDEQFF,TGTGCCAGCAGCCTCCCCCGGGCTAGCGATGAGCAGTTCTTC
TRBJ2-7,NA,TRBV9,NA,CASSPRRIASYEQYF,TGTGCCAGCAGCCCCCGACGTATCGCATCCTACGAGCAGTACTTC
TRBJ2-7,TRBD2,TRBV6-2/TRBV6-3,many,CASSYRTSGGQSVEQYF,TGTGCCAGCAGTTACCGGACTAGCGGGGGACAGAGTGTCGAGCAGTACTTC
TRBJ2-1,NA,TRBV24-1,few,CATSDPGLSRYNEQFF,TGTGCCACCAGTGACCCCGGGCTAAGTAGGTACAATGAGCAGTTCTTC
TRBJ2-5,NA,TRBV2,NA,CASTTPSYTGVSPRGLETQYF,TGTGCCAGCACCACCCCCTCCTATACGGGGGTTAGTCCCCGCGGTTTAGAGACCCAGTACTTC
TRBJ1-2,NA,TRBV27,few,CASLPSGGKYGYTF,TGTGCCAGCCTACCCTCGGGAGGGAAATATGGCTACACCTTC
TRBJ2-7,TRBD2,TRBV7-9,few,CASSPYSGGEYEQYF,TGTGCCAGCAGCCCTTATAGCGGGGGCGAATACGAGCAGTACTTC
TRBJ1-1,TRBD1,TRBV7-2,few,CVSSSGQGRTEAFF,TGTGTCAGCAGCTCCGGACAGGGGAGGACTGAAGCTTTCTTT
TRBJ2-7,NA,TRBV27,once,CATKLLGNYEQYF,TGTGCCACTAAACTCTTGGGGAATTACGAGCAGTACTTC
TRBJ2-4,TRBD2,TRBV19,NA,CASSRGTSAYKNIQYF,TGTGCCAGTAGTAGGGGGACTAGCGCCTACAAAAACATTCAGTACTTC
TRBJ2-3,NA,TRBV9,few,CASSVGGGLLDTQYF,TGTGCCAGCAGCGTAGGAGGGGGGCTCCTAGATACGCAGTATTTT
TRBJ2-2,TRBD2,TRBV7-3,few,CASSAGRTNTGELFF,TGTGCCAGCAGCGCCGGGAGGACGAACACCGGGGAGCTGTTTTTT
TRBJ2-1,NA,TRBV5-5,NA,CASSLKVGRYSYNEQFF,TGTGCCAGCAGCTTGAAGGTGGGGAGATACTCCTACAATGAGCAGTTCTTC
TRBJ2-2,TRBD2,TRBV6-5,NA,CASSYLPSGATGELFF,TGTGCCAGCAGTTACCTCCCTAGCGGGGCCACCGGGGAGCTGTTTTTT
TRBJ2-3,NA,TRBV7-6,NA,CASSKRTGRHSPDTQYF,TGTGCCAGCAGCAAGCGCACAGGGCGCCACAGTCCAGATACGCAGTATTTT
TRBJ2-5,TRBD2,TRBV4-1,few,CASSQERAGGPWETQYF,TGCGCCAGCAGCCAAGAGAGAGCGGGGGGGCCCTGGGAGACCCAGTACTTC
TRBJ2-1,NA,TRBV11-1,few,CASIVTGLEPYNEQFF,TGTGCCAGCATCGTAACAGGGTTGGAACCCTACAATGAGCAGTTCTTC
TRBJ2-5,NA,TRBV12-5,few,CASGLGGSQETQYF,TGTGCTAGTGGTTTAGGGGGGAGCCAAGAGACCCAGTACTTC
TRBJ2-7,NA,TRBV7-9,many,CASSQVGGRPTEQYF,TGTGCCAGCAGCCAGGTGGGGGGCCGCCCTACAGAGCAGTACTTC
TRBJ2-7,NA,TRBV5-1,once,CASSEETDSYEQYF,TGCGCCAGCAGCGAGGAGACAGACTCCTACGAGCAGTACTTC
TRBJ1-5,NA,TRBV14,few,CASSQPIMKDQPQHF,TGTGCCAGCAGCCAACCTATTATGAAAGATCAGCCCCAGCATTTT
TRBJ2-3,NA,TRBV6-1,many,CANGPLGTDTQYF,TGTGCCAATGGGCCCCTTGGCACAGATACGCAGTATTTT
TRBJ1-5,TRBD1,TRBV19,NA,CASSTGQGRPDQPQHF,TGTGCCAGTAGTACCGGACAGGGGCGCCCCGATCAGCCCCAGCATTTT
TRBJ2-4,NA,TRBV7-4,NA,CASSLGADYVDF,TGTGCCAGCAGCTTAGGGGCGGACTACGTGGACTTC
TRBJ1-2,TRBD1,TRBV7-9,many,CASSLGAGGERRYGYTF,TGTGCCAGCAGCTTAGGGGCAGGGGGCGAACGTCGCTATGGCTACACCTTC
TRBJ2-1,TRBD2,TRBV6-2/TRBV6-3,NA,CASKESRSGGPYNEQFF,TGTGCCAGCAAAGAATCACGGAGCGGGGGTCCCTACAATGAGCAGTTCTTC
TRBJ1-2,NA,TRBV25-1,few,CASRQGLGYTF,TGTGCCAGCCGTCAAGGGCTCGGCTACACCTTC
TRBJ1-2,NA,TRBV7-2,few,CASSPRADMSYGYTF,TGTGCCAGCAGCCCACGGGCCGACATGAGCTATGGCTACACCTTC
TRBJ2-3,NA,TRBV6-2/TRBV6-3,NA,CAISPSAGTDTQYF,TGTGCCATCTCCCCCAGCGCCGGCACAGATACGCAGTATTTT
TRBJ1-5,NA,TRBV4-1,few,CASSHLQGDQPQHF,TGCGCCAGCAGCCATTTACAGGGTGATCAGCCCCAGCATTTT
TRBJ2-3,NA,TRBV27,NA,CASSLSLRTAFTDTQYF,TGTGCCAGCAGTTTATCCCTCAGGACCGCTTTCACAGATACGCAGTATTTT
TRBJ1-1,NA,TRBV19,NA,CASSISPGRTEAFF,TGTGCCAGTAGTATATCCCCCGGGCGGACTGAAGCTTTCTTT
TRBJ1-5,NA,TRBV27,few,CASSLYRAGNQPQHF,TGTGCCAGCAGTTTATACAGGGCCGGCAATCAGCCCCAGCATTTT
TRBJ1-2,NA,TRBV6-1,few,CASSLTKRDLYGYTF,TGTGCCAGCAGTTTAACTAAACGCGACCTCTATGGCTACACCTTC
TRBJ1-1,TRBD1,TRBV6-5,NA,CASSWGTVRVDTEAFF,TGTGCCAGCAGTTGGGGGACAGTAAGAGTCGACACTGAAGCTTTCTTT
TRBJ1-2,NA,TRBV7-2,many,CASSPDSDGYTF,TGTGCCAGCAGCCCGGACAGTGATGGCTACACCTTC